The following is a T cell receptor beta chain sequence with its context. This clone has just one count. Its binding antigen is unknown. Per-nucleotide qualities are absent, and no much larger clonotype sits a single base away. The sample is drawn from a study of T cell responses to AZD1222 COVID-19 vaccine (dated by TCRdb to the early 2020s). Regarding the research as a whole: AZD1222 recipients given second doses at about 4 weeks or at about 12 weeks were pooled, since spike-specific TCR depth and breadth were not found to differ between the two schedules. TCR sequencing was performed for over 230 trial participants, of whom around 200 were given two doses of AZD1222 and around 25 were given two doses of MenACWY control vaccine. Trial participants were enrolled by age into 18-55, 56-69 and 70-plus year subgroups, with roughly 150, 30 and 60 TCR-sequenced participants respectively.

The CDR3 sequence holds 17 residues, the cysteine and phenylalanine included. Only the CDR3 DNA is retained, 51 bases long and in frame from the first base. V and J are truncated by 6 bases and 0 bases respectively, leaving an intervening sequence of 15 bases. Reading the germline V gene gives CDR1 MDHEN and CDR2 SYDVKM. Overall study results and their limits: Epitopes outside the regions mutated in the B.1.351 and B.1.1.7 variants were reportedly recognized by nearly half of the unique spike-specific TCRs. A significant rise in spike-specific TCR breadth and depth was observed after two AZD1222 doses relative to day 0 and relative to MenACWY recipients. Only 5 to 7 AZD1222 recipients were SARS-CoV-2 seropositive at baseline, limiting conclusions about previously exposed vaccinees. Because no samples from the day 14 peak response were available, repertoires could be characterized only after the peak T cell response. Vaccine-associated CD4 TCRs spanned the whole spike protein, with dominant responses in regions 160-218 and 743-854. Participants were mostly white British, with more females than males. The authors suggested clonal diversity may have been underestimated. In the small 56-69-year group, the increase in depth fell short of significance, most likely because of low power.

This specimen's time point label, per the study, means: baseline before first vaccination. The vaccinee samples were drawn from two UK trials, COV001 and COV002, one of which was a single-blind randomized controlled phase 2/3 trial testing AZD1222 (ChAdOx1 nCoV-19) in healthy adults. Trial participant PBMC samples were collected at day 0 and day 28 after the second dose for TCRbeta chain sequencing. The CDR3 regions of human TCRbeta chains were analyzed by immunosequencing. In the paper's pipeline: Repertoire TCRs were matched against a reference library of SARS-CoV-2-specific TCRs generated with the MIRA antigen-specificity platform. Breadth meant the fraction of unique TCRs that were SARS-CoV-2-associated, whereas depth meant the fraction of total T cells that were SARS-CoV-2-associated. Using the MIRA data, each spike-specific TCR was mapped to the spike region that the TCR reacts to and placed in a CD4 or CD8 class. Log10-transformed breadth and depth values were compared by one-way ANOVA with Sidak's multiple comparisons tests. TCRdb holds this immuneACCESS table with in-frame rearrangements only. Some clones are missing; in checked studies, unresolved V genes explain under half, and the rest has no known cause. Clonal size and the V and J genes are those of that table, whereas D and trimming came from the DNA. The table for this sample lists around 250,000 clones; about 92% of them were counted only once. Of the sample, 0.5% to 0.7% is held by the ten largest clones.

The V gene is TRBV28 and the J gene is TRBJ1-6; the D segment cannot be called with confidence. This receptor was taken from an adult in good health. The sequencing here drew on peripheral blood, taken on day 0 of AZD1222 vaccination. The DNA is as follows: TGTGCCAGCAGCCTGCGAGGGCCTGGCTCCTATAATTCACCCCTCCACTTT. Its product reads: CASSLRGPGSYNSPLHF. With the portions outside the CDR3 filled from the reference TRBV28 and TRBJ1-6 genes, the complete variable region becomes DVKVTQSSRYLVKRTGEKVFLECVQDMDHENMFWYRQDPGLGLRLIYFSYDVKMKEKGDIPEGYSVSREKKERFSLILESASTNQTSMYLCASSLRGPGSYNSPLHFGNGTRLTVT.